The TCR beta chain described here comes from a study of regulatory T cells in long-lasting Graves disease. Time point defined: newly diagnosed GD, antithyroid drugs for less than 3 months. TCR sequences were obtained from RNA taken from PBMCs. Regarding the study as a whole: The TCR repertoire of persistent Graves' patients was less diverse than that of newly diagnosed ones.

In germline, CDR1 is SGHRS, CDR2 YFSETQ. The CDR3 consists of 17 residues. V gave up 4 bases and J gave up 3 bases; unmatched junction bases: 10. HTBI primers from iRepertoire and Arm-PCR of CDR3 regions yielded the TCR beta libraries. TCRdb re-derived calls from the multiplex PCR reads in MiXCR, one entry per CDR3 protein. Here the sample spans approximately 490,000 distinct CDR3 sequences, 15% to 20% being singletons. In the case of this clonotype: The antigen remains undetermined.

These same data were also listed under a study on T cells in Graves' hyperthyroidism and ophthalmopathy.

The sequence came from a man aged 35 to 55 with Graves disease. The V call is TRBV5-1, the J call TRBJ2-7; TRBD2 matches at 13 bases. Here the sequenced sample was peripheral blood mononuclear cells (PBMCs), taken at new diagnosis, from a patient treated with antithyroid drugs. CDR3 coding DNA: TGCGCCAGCAGCCCGGGGACTAGCGGGAATGTGGACTACGAGCAGTACTTC. This translates into CASSPGTSGNVDYEQYF.